Listed here is a single T cell receptor (beta chain). This clone's antigen is unknown. The record has no base qualities; no much larger clone is one base away. This entry belongs to a study of PD-1 blockade in classical Hodgkin lymphoma (dated by TCRdb to 2018 to 2020). Context from the whole study: Nivolumab dosing was 3 mg/kg intravenously every 2 weeks, continuing until either disease progression or unacceptable toxicity. To define a peripheral blood immune signature of response to PD-1 blockade in classical Hodgkin lymphoma, the study combined TCR beta sequencing with CyTOF.

Sample time point, as interpreted from the label and publication: cycle 2 day 1 (C2D1) of nivolumab. All trial patients had relapsed after autologous stem cell transplantation, with cohorts A, B and C differing in prior brentuximab vedotin exposure. A total of 56 patients with relapsed/refractory classical Hodgkin lymphoma made up the trial cohort, and each patient's best overall response was complete response, partial response or progressive disease. Single-agent nivolumab was administered to trial patients in the multi-cohort phase II CheckMate 205 trial. An independent review committee assessed best overall response by applying the 2007 International Working Group response criteria. Trial PBMCs were obtained immediately prior to nivolumab initiation (C1D1) and on therapy at cycle 2 day 1 and cycle 4 day 1. Peripheral blood was collected in 8 mL Vacutainer Cell Preparation Tubes, from which PBMCs were isolated by centrifugation and then cryopreserved.

CDR1 GTSNPN and CDR2 SVGIG are derived from the germline V gene (reference sequence). Including the terminal cysteine and phenylalanine, the CDR3 comprises 17 residues. Of the read, only the CDR3 DNA is kept; its 51 bases are in frame from base 1. Germline trimming amounts to 0 bases on V and 4 bases on J, with 12 as the count of junction bases outside the gene matches. Overall results and qualifications from the work: The study was limited to a single clinical trial cohort, and causes of repertoire differences, possibly disease activity or prior therapy, remained undefined. Trial patients with a complete response had baseline diversity similar to that of newly diagnosed patients, while partial responders and progressors had significantly lower diversity. Newly diagnosed patients were reported to have lower baseline TCR diversity than healthy donors, and relapsed/refractory patients were reported to have lower baseline TCR diversity still. A significant rise by C4D1 was seen in CD4+ but not CD8+ TCR diversity (p=0.0027 vs p=0.16), with the rise being most apparent in complete responders (p=0.02). Lower diversity was seen in patients whose nivolumab began less than 1 year after ASCT, and these patients were left out of later analyses so that immune reconstitution would not confound the results.

Genomic DNA was extracted with the Qiagen DNeasy kit from unsorted PBMCs and from negatively selected CD4+ and CD8+ fractions. Using primers that anneal to V and J segments, immunoSEQ multiplex PCR amplified the TCR beta CDR3 regions. Amplification bias was minimized using a synthetic immune receptor repertoire, and residual bias was removed computationally after sequencing. As for how the authors treated the data: Custom Python scripts were used to quantify repertoire diversity as the Shannon entropy index. Unsorted, CD4+ and CD8+ repertoires were analyzed separately, except in combined analyses where CD4+ and CD8+ sequences were merged in silico. Clonal expansion was defined as a frequency increase of at least 2-fold after treatment compared with C1D1, and clones undetected at baseline were assigned a pseudocount of 0.5. Singleton clones were defined as clones with 0 or 1 copy at C1D1, and non-singleton clones were defined as clones with 2 or more copies. Clones expanded in unsorted samples were annotated as CD4+, CD8+ or unknown by matching protein sequences in sorted samples from the same patient. Diversity changes from C1D1 to C4D1 were tested in paired samples using Wilcoxon tests. TCRdb re-hosts the immuneACCESS table, in-frame sequences only. Its copies lack some clones; in the studies checked, an unresolved V gene accounts for under half of them, and the cause for the rest is not known. V and J calls plus clone size are reproduced from that table; the DNA served to infer D and trimming. Within this sample are roughly 140,000 clones, with about four fifths of them counted one time only. The top ten constitute roughly 9.2% of the sample.

Sequenced here: peripheral blood mononuclear cells (PBMCs), sampled before the second cycle of nivolumab. This receptor was taken from a human donor with classical Hodgkin lymphoma. The rearranged segments are TRBV30 and TRBJ2-3, and TRBD2 aligns with 8 junction nucleotides. The DNA sequence reads TGTGCCTGGAGTGTACGGGCGGGACTAGTTGTTCCAGATACGCAGTATTTT. Protein translation: CAWSVRAGLVVPDTQYF.